This is a list of T cell receptor beta chains from one sample in a study of naive and memory T cell subsets. In TCRdb, the UMI-ligation and nested PCR reads were re-called with MiXCR into one record per CDR3 protein. The data contain about 85,000 distinct CDR3 sequences, less than 15% of them singletons. Sequenced material: central memory CD4+ T cells from blood. These receptors all stem from a human donor in good health. Each CDR3 is given with its conserved first and last residue. D genes are given only for firm matches. Not every row has a clone size; where given, it reads once, few, many or a size class.

CDR3 DNA: TGTGCCAGCAGCGAGGGATTCGGAGGGGGTAAAGAAAAACTGTTTTTT; CDR3 protein: CASSEGFGGGKEKLFF; clone size: .; V gene: TRBV9; J gene: TRBJ1-4; D gene: .
CDR3 DNA: TGCGCCAGCAGCCCGGGACAGGGGGAGACCATTCAGTACTTC; CDR3 protein: CASSPGQGETIQYF; clone size: few; V gene: TRBV5-1; J gene: TRBJ2-4; D gene: TRBD1
CDR3 DNA: TGTGCCACCCGGGGGGGACGCTCTGGGGCCAACGTCCTGACTTTC; CDR3 protein: CATRGGRSGANVLTF; clone size: .; V gene: TRBV28; J gene: TRBJ2-6; D gene: TRBD2
CDR3 DNA: TGCAGTGCCGGGACAGGGCCTAATCAGCCCCAGCATTTT; CDR3 protein: CSAGTGPNQPQHF; clone size: few; V gene: TRBV20-1; J gene: TRBJ1-5; D gene: TRBD1
CDR3 DNA: TGTGCCCGATATGACGGCGGTTGGAACACCGGGGAGCTGTTTTTT; CDR3 protein: CARYDGGWNTGELFF; clone size: .; V gene: TRBV19; J gene: TRBJ2-2; D gene: .
CDR3 DNA: TGTGCCAGTAGTGTCAGCGGGACAGGGTACGGGGCCAACGTCCTGACTTTC; CDR3 protein: CASSVSGTGYGANVLTF; clone size: .; V gene: TRBV19; J gene: TRBJ2-6; D gene: TRBD1
CDR3 DNA: TGTGCCAGCAGTTTATATCCCCCGCAGGGCTCAAATCAGCCCCAGCATTTT; CDR3 protein: CASSLYPPQGSNQPQHF; clone size: few; V gene: TRBV27; J gene: TRBJ1-5; D gene: .
CDR3 DNA: TGCGCCAGCAGCCAACCGTCGCCTGGACCTCTGGTTACGCAGTATTTT; CDR3 protein: CASSQPSPGPLVTQYF; clone size: .; V gene: TRBV4-1; J gene: TRBJ2-3; D gene: .
CDR3 DNA: TGCAGTGCTAGGACTAGCGGGAGTCGGGATACGCAGTATTTT; CDR3 protein: CSARTSGSRDTQYF; clone size: few; V gene: TRBV20-1; J gene: TRBJ2-3; D gene: TRBD2
CDR3 DNA: TGTGCCAGCAGCCTTCAGACTAGCGGGAGAAATGAGCAGTTCTTC; CDR3 protein: CASSLQTSGRNEQFF; clone size: .; V gene: TRBV3-1; J gene: TRBJ2-1; D gene: TRBD2
CDR3 DNA: TGTGCCAGCAGTTATAAGACAGCTAAAGAGACCCAGTACTTC; CDR3 protein: CASSYKTAKETQYF; clone size: .; V gene: TRBV6-5; J gene: TRBJ2-5; D gene: .
CDR3 DNA: TGCAGCGTTGTTACAGGGAACTATGGCTACACCTTC; CDR3 protein: CSVVTGNYGYTF; clone size: few; V gene: TRBV29-1; J gene: TRBJ1-2; D gene: .
CDR3 DNA: TGTGCCATCAGTGGAGGCGGGAGTAACGCAGATACGCAGTATTTT; CDR3 protein: CAISGGGSNADTQYF; clone size: few; V gene: TRBV10-3; J gene: TRBJ2-3; D gene: TRBD2
CDR3 DNA: TGTGCCATCAGTGATATGGGGACTAGCGGGAGGAGCTCCTACAATGAGCAGTTCTTC; CDR3 protein: CAISDMGTSGRSSYNEQFF; clone size: few; V gene: TRBV10-3; J gene: TRBJ2-1; D gene: TRBD2
CDR3 DNA: TGTGCCAGCAGTTTATCTACGGAGGCTCGTGGCTACACCTTC; CDR3 protein: CASSLSTEARGYTF; clone size: few; V gene: TRBV28; J gene: TRBJ1-2; D gene: .
CDR3 DNA: TGTGCCAGCAGCTTAGATCGGGCACCCAATCAGCCCCAGCATTTT; CDR3 protein: CASSLDRAPNQPQHF; clone size: many; V gene: TRBV7-2; J gene: TRBJ1-5; D gene: .
CDR3 DNA: TGCAGTGCTAGAAAGGACGGATTTAATCAGCCCCAGCATTTT; CDR3 protein: CSARKDGFNQPQHF; clone size: .; V gene: TRBV20-1; J gene: TRBJ1-5; D gene: .
CDR3 DNA: TGTGCCAGCAGCTTAGCTGCAGGGGGCGGCTCCTACGAGCAGTACTTC; CDR3 protein: CASSLAAGGGSYEQYF; clone size: few; V gene: TRBV7-2; J gene: TRBJ2-7; D gene: TRBD1
CDR3 DNA: TGCAGTGCTAGACGTCTAGCTGAGTACAATGAGCAGTTCTTC; CDR3 protein: CSARRLAEYNEQFF; clone size: .; V gene: TRBV20-1; J gene: TRBJ2-1; D gene: .
CDR3 DNA: TGTGCCGCCGCCGTCAGGGGGGAGAACGATGAGCAGTTCTTC; CDR3 protein: CAAAVRGENDEQFF; clone size: few; V gene: TRBV10-3; J gene: TRBJ2-1; D gene: .
CDR3 DNA: TGTGCCAGCAGCCAAGCAGGGTTCGAGCAGTTCTTC; CDR3 protein: CASSQAGFEQFF; clone size: .; V gene: TRBV3-1; J gene: TRBJ2-1; D gene: .
CDR3 DNA: TGTGCCAGCAGCCTGTATGAATGCCTCTATGGCTACACCTTC; CDR3 protein: CASSLYECLYGYTF; clone size: .; V gene: TRBV6-6; J gene: TRBJ1-2; D gene: .
CDR3 DNA: TGTGCCAGCTCACCATCGACTGGCTACGAGCAGTACTTC; CDR3 protein: CASSPSTGYEQYF; clone size: .; V gene: TRBV18; J gene: TRBJ2-7; D gene: .
CDR3 DNA: TGCAGTGCTTCCGCGGGACTAGCGGGAGTCGAGCAGTACTTC; CDR3 protein: CSASAGLAGVEQYF; clone size: .; V gene: TRBV20-1; J gene: TRBJ2-7; D gene: TRBD2